The sample holds a few counts of the clone carrying this TCR beta chain. Its antigen is still unknown. The trim removed 4 bases at V and 1 base at J, leaving 8 bases unmatched. Germline CDR1 reads SGHVS; CDR2 reads FQNEAQ. This CDR3 has 16 amino acids. The sample comes from a study of naive and memory T cell subsets. Study observations and caveats: Diversity fell and Gini index rose from naive through CM, EM, EMRA. Naive repertoires, especially CD8, held a few larger clonotypes, possibly memory cells re-expressing CD45RA.

Both TRBC1 and TRBC2 were covered by a beta constant-region primer of two equimolar oligonucleotides. Nested alpha and beta constant-region primers with the SP2 primer drove four PCR rounds on ligated cDNA. TCRdb itself ran the UMI-ligation and nested PCR reads through MiXCR, one entry per CDR3 protein. Of approximately 150,000 distinct CDR3 sequences listed, roughly 22% are singletons. CMV status came from CD4+ T cell IFNgamma after overnight CMV lysate stimulation of fresh PBMCs. CD8 T cells were positively selected from what remained after CD4 positive selection. Source material: naive CD4+ T cells from blood. The source of this sequence is a human donor in good health. The chain is built from TRBV7-8 and TRBJ2-5; 8 bases align to TRBD1. The CDR3 bases are TGTGCCAGCAGCTCTACGAGGGACAGGCCCCAAGAGACCCAGTACTTC. Translating gives CASSSTRDRPQETQYF.